Listed here are 15 T cell receptor beta chains from one sample, sequenced in a study of shared clonotypes between healthy human individuals. Data came from immunoSEQ multiplex PCR; TCRdb stores just in-frame clones and leaves some out. The repertoire holds approximately 480,000 clones, with over 60% as singletons. Sequenced sample: PBMCs. The origin of the receptors is a woman in her thirties or forties in good health. Some clones in this sample may be carry-over from other donors' samples.

The chain joins TRBV27 to TRBJ2-2; D is uncertain. The V end was cut by 5 bases, the J end by 4 bases, with 8 bases between. Germline V gives CDR1 MNHEY, CDR2 SMNVEV (reference sequence). The CDR3 has 13 amino acids. CDR3 sequence (DNA): TGTGCCAGCAGTAAGATAGCCACCGGGGAGCTGTTTTTT. Its translation: CASSKIATGELFF.

This clone was counted only a few times. The rearrangement uses TRBV18 and TRBJ1-2, with 9 bases lining up with TRBD1. The length of the CDR3 is 15 residues. Trimming removed 6 bases from V and 3 bases from J; junction bases left unmatched: 8. The germline CDR1 and CDR2 sequences are KGHSH and LQKENI. The CDR3, as DNA: TGTGCCAGCTCCCCTACGACAGGGGGTTACTATGGCTACACCTTC. Its translation: CASSPTTGGYYGYTF. The full variable domain, rest sourced from reference TRBV18 and TRBJ1-2, is NAGVMQNPRHLVRRRGQEARLRCSPMKGHSHVYWYRQLPEEGLKFMVYLQKENIIDESGMPKERFSAEFPKEGPSILRIQQVVRGDSAAYFCASSPTTGGYYGYTFGSGTRLTVV.

The V gene is TRBV27, the J gene TRBJ2-3; 10 nucleotides agree with TRBD2. Unmatched junction bases numbered 12, after V lost 6 bases and J lost 0 bases. Germline lookup yields CDR1 MNHEY and CDR2 SMNVEV (reference sequence). The CDR3 totals 18 residues. As DNA, the CDR3 is TGTGCCAGCAGCCTAAACCTCGAGCGGGAGGGTAGCACAGATACGCAGTATTTT. It codes for CASSLNLEREGSTDTQYF.

This chain joins TRBV27 and TRBJ1-4; 9 nucleotides match TRBD1. With V trimmed by 9 bases and J by 0 bases, 14 bases remained unmatched. The germline V gene encodes CDR1 MNHEY and CDR2 SMNVEV (reference sequence). CDR3 size: 18 residues. The CDR3 nucleotides read TGTGCCAGTTCCACCGGGACAGGGATTTTCGCAACTAATGAAAAACTGTTTTTT. Protein sequence: CASSTGTGIFATNEKLFF.

The J gene is TRBJ1-4, the V gene TRBV29-1; TRBD1 is a possible D gene (5 bases). The CDR3 contains 13 residues. Per germline, CDR1 SQVTM and CDR2 ANQGSEA. V was cut by 7 bases and J by 6 bases, with 15 bases left in between. CDR3 sequence: CSAVGTVYEKLFF. Here the CDR3 DNA reads TGCAGCGCTGTGGGGACTGTCTATGAAAAACTGTTTTTT.

This chain uses TRBV11-2 with TRBJ1-3; D remains ambiguous. The germline V gene has CDR1 SGHAT and CDR2 FQNNGV. The CDR3 covers 13 residues. V dropped 0 bases and J dropped 6 bases, with 6 bases sitting between them. DNA for the CDR3: TGTGCCAGCAGCTTAGATCGCCAAAACACCATATATTTT. This codes for CASSLDRQNTIYF.

This chain connects TRBV25-1 to TRBJ1-4, with no clear D. Trimming stripped 5 bases from V and 7 bases from J, with 8 bases between. CDR1 is MGHDK, CDR2 SYGVNS, per germline. This CDR3 spans 12 amino acids. The CDR3 nucleotides are TGTGCCAGCAGTTACAACACTGAAAAACTGTTTTTT. Protein product: CASSYNTEKLFF.

This chain connects TRBV4-1 to TRBJ2-7, with 9 nucleotides matching TRBD1. The germline CDR1 and CDR2 sequences are MGHRA and YSYEKL. This CDR3 contains 15 residues. J lost 0 bases, V lost 2 bases, and 2 bases had no gene match. CDR3 protein: CASSQPGQGSYEQYF. Written as DNA, the CDR3 is TGCGCCAGCAGCCAACCGGGACAGGGCTCCTACGAGCAGTACTTC.

The CDR3 bases are TGCGCCAGCAGTCAATCGAGCGACAGGGGTGCCTACGAGCAGTACTTC. Protein product: CASSQSSDRGAYEQYF. The chain is built from TRBV23-1 and TRBJ2-7, with 8 bases that match TRBD1. TRBV23-1 is noted as an ORF with a role that remains uncertain. V lost 0 bases to trimming and J lost 2 bases; unmatched junction nucleotides: 6. CDR3 length equals 16 residues.

V gene TRBV6-5 combines with J gene TRBJ2-3; D unresolved. Germline CDR1 is MNHEY and CDR2 is SVGAGI. The CDR3 extends over 13 amino acids. The V end was cut by 6 bases, the J end by 6 bases, with 13 bases between. This CDR3 is CASRRAIGDTQYF. The CDR3 DNA follows: TGTGCCAGCAGACGGGCCATAGGGGATACGCAGTATTTT.

This clone has a single count. The rearrangement links TRBV19 to TRBJ2-2; the match to TRBD2 covers 12 bases. CDR1 is LNHDA, CDR2 SQIVND, per germline (reference sequence). The CDR3 has 15 residues. The junction had 3 bases not matched to a gene; V was cut back by 1 base and J by 9 bases. The CDR3 sequence is CASSIAGLAGRELFF. CDR3 bases: TGTGCCAGTAGTATAGCGGGACTAGCGGGCCGGGAGCTGTTTTTT.

V usage is TRBV30 and J usage is TRBJ1-3; a possible D gene is TRBD1 (6 bases). The ends were cut back, 7 bases at V and 4 bases at J, with 11 bases in the middle. Looked up from germline, CDR1 is GTSNPN and CDR2 is SVGIG (reference sequence). CDR3 length equals 12 residues. CDR3 region: CAFRGPGNTIYF. CDR3 sequence (DNA): TGTGCCTTCAGGGGACCGGGAAACACCATATATTTT.

The chain carries TRBV28 and TRBJ2-1; D is unclear. CDR1 is MDHEN, CDR2 SYDVKM, per germline. The CDR3 totals 11 residues. V gave up 5 bases and J gave up 7 bases, with 6 bases separating them. The CDR3 coding sequence is TGTGCCAGCAGTGCGAGGAATGAGCAGTTCTTC. Translation gives CASSARNEQFF.

This clone was seen only a few times. CDR3 nucleotide sequence: TGTGCCAGCAGTTTTATACCGGGACAGGGCATGGGGGAGCAGTACTTC. Encoded protein: CASSFIPGQGMGEQYF. The chain uses TRBV6-5 and TRBJ2-5, with 9 bases identical to TRBD1. Germline V gives CDR1 MNHEY, CDR2 SVGAGI. This CDR3 has 16 amino acids. With V trimmed by 4 bases and J by 11 bases, 17 bases remained unmatched.

This clone was counted a few times. This chain joins TRBV7-2 and TRBJ2-3, with D tentatively TRBD2 (5 bases). The CDR3 runs to 14 residues. Per germline, CDR1 SGHTA and CDR2 FQGNSA. The V gene lost 3 bases and the J gene lost 8 bases, with 15 bases spanning the gap. DNA for the CDR3: TGTGCCAGCAGCTTCCATACGGGGTCGGTTACGCAGTATTTT. This translates into CASSFHTGSVTQYF.